The present T cell receptor beta chain was sequenced within a study of blood T cells in healthy people across ages. J gave up 3 bases and V 0 bases, and 8 bases lay outside the gene matches. In germline, CDR1 is DFQATT, CDR2 SNEGSKA (reference sequence). The CDR3 is 17 amino acids. This clonotype has just a few counts. Using a J-beta primer mix together with a sample-barcoded 5' primer, a second PCR was run for roughly 7 to 11 cycles. TCRdb ran MiXCR on the 5' RACE reads and lists one entry per CDR3 protein. In the table there are 1.2 million to 1.5 million distinct CDR3 sequences, 42% of which are singletons.

This sequence was found in a woman under 30 in good health. The rearrangement joins TRBV20-1 to TRBJ2-1, with 10 bases that match TRBD2. The specimen sequenced was blood. CDR3: CSARDDSGRVSYNEQFF. For the CDR3, the DNA is TGCAGTGCTAGAGATGACAGCGGGAGGGTGAGCTACAATGAGCAGTTCTTC.